These T cell receptor beta chains were read from a single sample in a study of CD8 T cells in ankylosing spondylitis. TCRdb re-called the 5' RACE reads through MiXCR, storing one row per CDR3 protein. The sample includes about 400,000 distinct CDR3 sequences, more than 20% seen only once; the top ten take about a sixth. The sample consisted of blood, either unsorted or a sorted T cell fraction (not recorded which). The receptors come from a male donor with ankylosing spondylitis. Both conserved end residues are part of each CDR3. A D gene is named only where the DNA matches it firmly. Expanded clones get a size class; other rows say once, few or many, or leave the size out.

d_call	v_call	j_call	cdr3_length	clone_size	cdr3_nt	cdr3_aa
NA	TRBV28	TRBJ2-4	15	NA	TGTGCCAGCAGCACCATAGGGGGGGCCAAAAACATTCAGTACTTC	CASSTIGGAKNIQYF
NA	TRBV5-5	TRBJ2-5	17	NA	TGTGCCAGCAGCTTATTCCTAGGAGGACGCGCCCAAGAGACCCAGTACTTC	CASSLFLGGRAQETQYF
TRBD2	TRBV7-2	TRBJ2-7	16	many	TGTGCCAGCAGCTTGTCGACCGGACTAGACTCCTACGAGCAGTACTTC	CASSLSTGLDSYEQYF
TRBD2	TRBV30	TRBJ2-6	15	NA	TGTGCCTGGACTAGCGGGCCCTCTGGGGCCAACGTCCTGACTTTC	CAWTSGPSGANVLTF
NA	TRBV7-2	TRBJ2-2	16	few	TGTGCCAGCAGCTCCCTTGTTCCCTTTAACACCGGGGAGCTGTTTTTT	CASSSLVPFNTGELFF
NA	TRBV9	TRBJ2-5	14	many	TGTGCCAGCAGCCCACACTCGAGGGAAGAGACCCAGTACTTC	CASSPHSREETQYF
TRBD1	TRBV6-5	TRBJ2-2	17	NA	TGTGCCAGCAGTTCCCCGGGACGAGGGGGCAGCACCGGGGAGCTGTTTTTT	CASSSPGRGGSTGELFF
TRBD1	TRBV7-9	TRBJ2-2	15	few	TGTGCCAGCAGCTCGGACAGGGGGAACACCGGGGAGCTGTTTTTT	CASSSDRGNTGELFF
NA	TRBV3-1	TRBJ1-2	12	NA	TGTGCCAGCAGCCATGACCCCTATGGCTACACCTTC	CASSHDPYGYTF
NA	TRBV2	TRBJ2-5	14	NA	TGTGCCAGCAGTGTCGCCTGGGCTGGGGAGACCCAGTACTTC	CASSVAWAGETQYF
NA	TRBV9	TRBJ1-3	15	few	TGTGCCAGCAGCACGGGTCCCAACGCTGGAAACACCATATATTTT	CASSTGPNAGNTIYF
TRBD1	TRBV20-1	TRBJ1-5	15	NA	TGCAGTGCTAGAGCAACGGACAGGGGGGATCAGCCCCAGCATTTT	CSARATDRGDQPQHF
NA	TRBV27	TRBJ1-4	14	NA	TGTGCCAGCAGTTTACGAGGGCCACACAAAAAACTGTTTTTT	CASSLRGPHKKLFF
TRBD1	TRBV28	TRBJ1-5	14	few	TGTGCCAGCAGGCTGACAGGGGGCCATCAGCCCCAGCATTTT	CASRLTGGHQPQHF
NA	TRBV25-1	TRBJ1-3	18	few	TGTGCCAGCAGTGAATACGGGTTGGGGGCCCGCTCTGGAAACACCATATATTTT	CASSEYGLGARSGNTIYF
NA	TRBV12-3/TRBV12-4	TRBJ1-2	14	once	TGTGCCAGCAGTTTCGGCTCCCATAACTATGGCTACACCTTC	CASSFGSHNYGYTF
NA	TRBV7-8	TRBJ1-6	15	NA	TGTGCCAGCAGCCCAACCCCAGGGGTGTACTCACCCCTCCACTTT	CASSPTPGVYSPLHF
TRBD2	TRBV5-1	TRBJ2-7	15	NA	TGCGCCAGCAGCCGATCCGGGAGGGACCTCTACGAGCAGTACTTC	CASSRSGRDLYEQYF
NA	TRBV29-1	TRBJ2-1	17	few	TGCAGCGTTGAAAGGCCCGAGGGGGGCACCAGGTATAATGAGCAGTTCTTC	CSVERPEGGTRYNEQFF
NA	TRBV6-2/TRBV6-3	TRBJ2-7	16	once	TGTGCCAGCAGTTCCGGTCTCGGGGCCGGAGACTACGAGCAGTACTTC	CASSSGLGAGDYEQYF
TRBD2	TRBV5-1	TRBJ2-3	17	few	TGCGCCAGCAGCTTGGGACTAGCGGGAGCGGGCACAGATACGCAGTATTTT	CASSLGLAGAGTDTQYF
NA	TRBV28	TRBJ2-1	14	few	TGTGCCAGCAGGGGGGGCGGGGGCCACAATGAGCAGTTCTTC	CASRGGGGHNEQFF
NA	TRBV11-3	TRBJ2-7	13	once	TGTGCCAGCAGCCGGACACTTTTAGGGGAGCAGTACTTC	CASSRTLLGEQYF
TRBD1	TRBV7-2	TRBJ2-1	16	NA	TGTGCCAGCAGCTATGGACCGGGACAGGGTGGTAATGAGCAGTTCTTC	CASSYGPGQGGNEQFF
NA	TRBV7-9	TRBJ2-2	15	NA	TGTGCCAGCAGCCCTGGGGATTTTGACACCGGGGAGCTGTTTTTT	CASSPGDFDTGELFF
TRBD1	TRBV20-1	TRBJ2-5	13	few	TGCAGTGCTAGGAAAGACAGGGTTGAGACCCAGTACTTC	CSARKDRVETQYF
NA	TRBV10-3	TRBJ2-3	14	NA	TGTGCCATCAGCGTCGGCCTAGCAGGAGATACGCAGTATTTT	CAISVGLAGDTQYF
NA	TRBV4-2	TRBJ2-5	15	few	TGTGCCAGCAGCCAAGGGGCTGACCCGCAAGAGACCCAGTACTTC	CASSQGADPQETQYF
NA	TRBV28	TRBJ2-1	15	few	TGTGCCAGCAGTTTTATAAGGGGGTCATACAATGAGCAGTTCTTC	CASSFIRGSYNEQFF
TRBD2	TRBV3-1	TRBJ2-3	14	few	TGTGCCACCGCCATGGGACTAGCCGTAGATACGCAGTATTTT	CATAMGLAVDTQYF
TRBD1	TRBV6-5	TRBJ1-4	16	few	TGTGCCAGCAGTTACCGTGTCAGGGGGCGCGGTGAAAAACTGTTTTTT	CASSYRVRGRGEKLFF
TRBD1	TRBV12-3/TRBV12-4	TRBJ1-4	14	few	TGTGCCAGCAGCAGACAGGGGGGGGATGAAAAACTGTTTTTT	CASSRQGGDEKLFF
TRBD1	TRBV7-3	TRBJ1-4	15	NA	TGTGCCAGCAGCTTATCAGGGGGTCCTAATGAAAAACTGTTTTTT	CASSLSGGPNEKLFF
NA	TRBV9	TRBJ1-1	15	NA	TGTGCCAGCAGCGTCCGGGACACCCTGGGTTCTGAAGCTTTCTTT	CASSVRDTLGSEAFF
TRBD1	TRBV28	TRBJ2-1	15	NA	TGTGCCAGCAGTCCCACAGGGGGCGTCTTTAATGAGCAGTTCTTC	CASSPTGGVFNEQFF
NA	TRBV28	TRBJ2-4	16	few	TGTGCCAGCAGTTTACACAGGGACGTCGCCAAAAACATTCAGTACTTC	CASSLHRDVAKNIQYF
NA	TRBV3-1	TRBJ2-7	12	few	TGTGCCAGCAGCCCTACGCTGTACGTGCAGTACTTC	CASSPTLYVQYF
NA	TRBV19	TRBJ1-1	13	NA	TGTGCCAGTAGGGAGCAGGCTCGGACTGAAGCTTTCTTT	CASREQARTEAFF
NA	TRBV5-1	TRBJ2-7	15	NA	TGCGCCAGCAGGCCAACAGGGACAACCACCCACGAGCAGTACTTC	CASRPTGTTTHEQYF
NA	TRBV12-3/TRBV12-4	TRBJ2-1	14	NA	TGTGCCAGCAGTCCCCGGGGTAGCAACAATGAGCAGTTCTTC	CASSPRGSNNEQFF
TRBD2	TRBV4-3	TRBJ2-2	15	NA	TGCGCCAGCAGCAAACTAGCGCAGAACACCGGGGAGCTGTTTTTT	CASSKLAQNTGELFF
NA	TRBV6-4	TRBJ2-3	13	few	TGTGCCAGCAGCCAGGAGAACGGGAGCAAGCAGTATTTT	CASSQENGSKQYF
NA	TRBV7-2	TRBJ2-3	13	few	TGTGCCAGCAGCTTAGTCTGGGGGGATACGCAGTATTTT	CASSLVWGDTQYF
NA	TRBV29-1	TRBJ2-5	11	few	TGCAGCTTCGGGCTTCAAGAGACCCAGTACTTC	CSFGLQETQYF
NA	TRBV6-5	TRBJ2-7	15	few	TGTGCCAGCAGTTCCCCCGGGACCCCCTCTGGTGAGCAGTACTTC	CASSSPGTPSGEQYF
TRBD1	TRBV19	TRBJ2-7	14	few	TGTGCCAGTGCCCCGGGACAGGGGGTCTACGAGCAGTACTTC	CASAPGQGVYEQYF
TRBD2	TRBV7-2	TRBJ2-3	16	NA	TGTGCCAGCAGCTTAACTAGCGGGATCCAGGCAGATACGCAGTATTTT	CASSLTSGIQADTQYF
NA	TRBV5-6	TRBJ2-1	15	few	TGTGCCAGCAGCGTAAGATTAGCGAACTACAATGAGCAGTTCTTC	CASSVRLANYNEQFF
NA	TRBV6-2/TRBV6-3	TRBJ2-1	14	few	TGTGCCAGCAGCACACTAGGGGGGCGGAATGAGCAGTTCTTC	CASSTLGGRNEQFF
TRBD1	TRBV25-1	TRBJ1-2	14	few	TGTGCCAGCAGTGAACCAGGGGGCCTTTATGGCTACACCTTC	CASSEPGGLYGYTF
NA	TRBV15	TRBJ2-1	15	NA	TGTGCCACCAGCAGAGATCTAACGGGGTTCCATGAGCAGTTCTTC	CATSRDLTGFHEQFF
NA	TRBV7-9	TRBJ1-4	12	NA	TGTGCCAGCAGCTTAGAAGGGGAAAAACTGTTTTTT	CASSLEGEKLFF
TRBD2	TRBV12-3/TRBV12-4	TRBJ2-2	18	NA	TGTGCCAGCAGTTTTTTGAGTCTAGCGGGAGCCGACACCGGGGAGCTGTTTTTT	CASSFLSLAGADTGELFF